This entry lists 17 T cell receptor beta chains sequenced from one sample in a study of PD-1 blockade in classical Hodgkin lymphoma. Profiling relied on immunoSEQ multiplex PCR, and the TCRdb table lists in-frame clones only, not all of them. The data show some 30,000 clones, about 90% seen once. Time point: cycle 4 day 1 (C4D1), after five to seven weeks of nivolumab. All trial patients relapsed after autologous stem cell transplantation. Isolation of CD4+ T cells from thawed PBMCs was performed by magnetic negative selection. The sample was CD4+ T cells from blood, taken before the fourth cycle of nivolumab. The receptor source for this set is a human donor with classical Hodgkin lymphoma.

The chain has TRBV27 and TRBJ2-2, with D unclear. The germline V and J ends were trimmed by 6 bases and 4 bases, with 12 bases remaining between them. In germline, CDR1 is MNHEY, CDR2 SMNVEV (reference sequence). The CDR3 length is 14 residues. CDR3 sequence (DNA): TGTGCCAGCAGACCACAGCCCGTCACCGGGGAGCTGTTTTTT. It encodes CASRPQPVTGELFF.

The chain has TRBV30 and TRBJ1-2; D unresolved. CDR1 and CDR2 from the germline V gene are GTSNPN and SVGIG (reference sequence). This CDR3 region has 14 residues. The V end lost 5 bases, the J end lost 4 bases, and 17 bases lay between the germline ends. In DNA form, the CDR3 reads TGTGCCTGGGGCGGGCACTCTAACTTCTATGGCTACACCTTC. Protein sequence: CAWGGHSNFYGYTF.

The chain joins TRBV6-1 to TRBJ2-3; D possibly corresponds to TRBD1 (7 bases). The germline V gene has CDR1 MNHNS and CDR2 SASEGT. V lost 4 bases and J lost 4, with 24 bases in between. This CDR3 has 18 amino acids. The CDR3 is CASSAHRAGGTASDTQYF. CDR3 in DNA: TGTGCCAGCAGTGCCCATCGAGCCGGAGGGACAGCATCAGATACGCAGTATTTT.

The chain links TRBV7-9 to TRBJ2-1; tentative D call: TRBD2 (6 bases). Germline CDR1 and CDR2: SEHNR and FQNEAQ (reference sequence). Trimming removed 1 base from V and 2 bases from J, with 9 bases in between. CDR3 length equals 15 residues. This CDR3 reads CASSLDPGAYNEQFF. CDR3 DNA sequence: TGTGCCAGCAGCTTAGACCCGGGAGCCTACAATGAGCAGTTCTTC.

Of note for this clone: The germline gene is not matched at one end of the junction; a read error may be the cause. The chain combines TRBV7-7 with TRBJ2-5; 7 nucleotides agree with TRBD2. The CDR3 has 15 amino acids. Germline CDR1 reads SSHAT; CDR2 reads FNYEAQ (reference sequence). In nucleotides, the CDR3 is TGTGCTAGCAGCTTAGCGCGTAGCGGGCGAGAGACCCAGTACTTC. Translated: CASSLARSGRETQYF.

This chain joins TRBV19 and TRBJ2-1; 14 nucleotides match TRBD2. CDR1 LNHDA and CDR2 SQIVND come from the germline V gene (reference sequence). The ends lost 3 bases at V and 10 bases at J; junction bases unmatched: 8. The CDR3 runs to 16 residues. The CDR3 sequence: CASSISGLAGEAEQFF. The DNA of the CDR3 is TGTGCCAGTAGTATTTCGGGACTAGCGGGAGAGGCAGAGCAGTTCTTC.

The V call is TRBV5-1, the J call TRBJ2-1, with no clear D. Germline V gives CDR1 SGHRS, CDR2 YFSETQ. The CDR3 consists of 18 residues. The germline V and J ends were trimmed by 2 bases and 1 base, with 19 bases remaining between them. CDR3 in DNA: TGCGCCAGCAGCTTCGGTCGGGCGACGACTGGGTCCTACAATGAGCAGTTCTTC. Its protein product is CASSFGRATTGSYNEQFF.

This chain joins TRBV11-3 and TRBJ2-3, with TRBD2 identical over 10 bases. Trimming cost V 8 bases and J 2 bases; bases outside gene matches: 13. This CDR3 is built from 17 residues. Germline V gene sequence: CDR1 SGHNT, CDR2 YENEEA. This chain's CDR3 is CASPPDGTSVITDTQYF. As DNA, the CDR3 is TGTGCCAGCCCCCCCGACGGGACTAGCGTTATCACAGATACGCAGTATTTT.

CDR3 bases: TGTGCCAGCAGCCAATCCTCACTGAGTAGTGGGGCGACCCAGTACTTC. This sequence encodes CASSQSSLSSGATQYF. The chain carries TRBV16 and TRBJ2-5, with TRBD1 as a possible D gene (5 bases). Per the germline V gene, CDR1 is KGHSY and CDR2 is FQNENV. The CDR3 runs 16 residues. The V gene lost 0 bases and the J gene lost 7 bases, with 18 bases spanning the gap.

This clone was observed a single time. The rearrangement uses TRBV5-1 and TRBJ1-3; D gene unclear. V lost 3 bases and J 1 base, leaving 8 bases between the germline ends. Germline loops: CDR1 SGHRS, CDR2 YFSETQ. The CDR3 covers 14 residues. For the CDR3, the DNA is TGCGCCAGCAGCTCGGATGGGTCTGGAAACACCATATATTTT. Translated: CASSSDGSGNTIYF. Full variable domain (remainder filled in from reference TRBV5-1 and TRBJ1-3): KAGVTQTPRYLIKTRGQQVTLSCSPISGHRSVSWYQQTPGQGLQFLFEYFSETQRNKGNFPGRFSGRQFSNSRSEMNVSTLELGDSALYLCASSSDGSGNTIYFGEGSWLTVV.

The chain recombines TRBV18 with TRBJ2-3; tentatively, D is TRBD2 (6 bases). Germline CDR1 KGHSH, CDR2 LQKENI. V was shortened by 1 base and J by 1 base, with 12 bases between the two germline ends. The CDR3 loop spans 16 amino acids. In DNA form, the CDR3 reads TGTGCCAGCTCACCACAGAGGTTAGCGGGCACAGATACGCAGTATTTT. This gives the protein CASSPQRLAGTDTQYF.

This rearrangement joins TRBV25-1 to TRBJ1-1; D is perhaps TRBD1 (5 bases). The CDR3 runs to 14 residues. The ends were cut back, 7 bases at V and 3 bases at J, with 15 bases in the middle. The germline CDR1 and CDR2 sequences are MGHDK and SYGVNS. The CDR3 DNA is TGTGCCAGCAAAAATGAATTGGGGCACACTGAAGCTTTCTTT. Its protein product is CASKNELGHTEAFF.

Written as DNA, the CDR3 is TGCGCCAGCAGCTTGGAAGTTTACAATGAGCAGTTCTTC. Translation: CASSLEVYNEQFF. The chain uses TRBV5-1 and TRBJ2-1; D not resolved. This CDR3 contains 13 residues. Germline V gene data show CDR1 as SGHRS and CDR2 as YFSETQ. V was pared by 0 bases and J by 4 bases, with 5 bases between.

This chain uses TRBV7-7 with TRBJ1-3; D not certain. Trimming shortened V by 2 bases and J by 5 bases, and 13 bases separated the two germline ends. Germline loops: CDR1 SSHAT, CDR2 FNYEAQ (reference sequence). The length of the CDR3 is 15 residues. The CDR3 coding sequence is TGTGCCAGCAGCTTACTGCGGAGTCTAAGAAACACCATATATTTT. It specifies CASSLLRSLRNTIYF.

This clone is a singleton in its sample. The chain employs TRBV6-5 and TRBJ2-1, with D possibly matching TRBD2 (5 bases). This CDR3 region has 16 residues. V shed 0 bases and J shed 7 bases, with 16 bases lying between them. Per the germline V gene, CDR1 is MNHEY and CDR2 is SVGAGI. CDR3 sequence reads: CASSYSWRADGNEQFF. For the CDR3, the DNA is TGTGCCAGCAGTTACTCTTGGAGAGCGGATGGGAATGAGCAGTTCTTC.

The CDR3 DNA follows: TGTGCCAGCAGCCCGGGGGGACCCCGAAGGTCCTACGAGCAGTACTTC. This sequence encodes CASSPGGPRRSYEQYF. The rearrangement uses TRBV7-8 and TRBJ2-7, with 7 bases fitting TRBD2. The junction had 11 bases not matched to a gene; V was cut back by 5 bases and J by 1 base. Germline CDR1 reads SGHVS; CDR2 reads FQNEAQ. The CDR3 extends over 16 amino acids.

This chain links TRBV29-1 with TRBJ1-1, with 8 bases matching TRBD1. Germline loops: CDR1 SQVTM, CDR2 ANQGSEA. CDR3 length: 13 amino acids. J was trimmed by 7 bases and V by 6 bases; bases with no gene match: 10. Written as DNA, the CDR3 is TGCAGCGTCCGGACGGGAGGACAGGGTGAAGCTTTCTTT. Its translation is CSVRTGGQGEAFF.